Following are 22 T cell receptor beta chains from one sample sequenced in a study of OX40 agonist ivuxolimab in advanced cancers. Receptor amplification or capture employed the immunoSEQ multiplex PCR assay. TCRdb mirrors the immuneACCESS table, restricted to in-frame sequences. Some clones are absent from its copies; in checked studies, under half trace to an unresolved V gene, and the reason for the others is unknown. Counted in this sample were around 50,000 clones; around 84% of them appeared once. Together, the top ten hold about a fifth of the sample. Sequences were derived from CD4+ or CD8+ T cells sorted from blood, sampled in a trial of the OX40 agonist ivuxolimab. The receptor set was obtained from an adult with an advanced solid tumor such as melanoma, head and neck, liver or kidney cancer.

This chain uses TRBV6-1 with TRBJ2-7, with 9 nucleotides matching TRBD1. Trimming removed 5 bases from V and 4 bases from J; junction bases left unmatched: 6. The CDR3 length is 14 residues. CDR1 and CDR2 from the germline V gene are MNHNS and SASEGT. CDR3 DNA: TGTGCCAGCAGTATACACAGGGGGCTATACGAGCAGTACTTC. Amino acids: CASSIHRGLYEQYF.

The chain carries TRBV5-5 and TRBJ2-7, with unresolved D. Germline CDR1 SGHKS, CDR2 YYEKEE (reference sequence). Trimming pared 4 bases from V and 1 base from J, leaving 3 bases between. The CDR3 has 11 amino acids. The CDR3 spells CASSPSYEQYF. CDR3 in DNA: TGTGCCAGCAGCCCATCCTACGAGCAGTACTTC.

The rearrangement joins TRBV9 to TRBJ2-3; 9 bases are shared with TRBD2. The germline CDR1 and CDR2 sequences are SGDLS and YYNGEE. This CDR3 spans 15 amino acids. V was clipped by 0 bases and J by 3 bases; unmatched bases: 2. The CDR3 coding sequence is TGTGCCAGCAGCGTAGAACTAGCGGGTACAGATACGCAGTATTTT. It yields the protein CASSVELAGTDTQYF.

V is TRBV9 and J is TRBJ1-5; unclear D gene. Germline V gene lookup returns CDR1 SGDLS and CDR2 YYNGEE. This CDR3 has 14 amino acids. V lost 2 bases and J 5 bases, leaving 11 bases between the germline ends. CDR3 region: CASSVDDNDQPQHF. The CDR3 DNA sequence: TGTGCCAGCAGCGTTGATGATAACGATCAGCCCCAGCATTTT.

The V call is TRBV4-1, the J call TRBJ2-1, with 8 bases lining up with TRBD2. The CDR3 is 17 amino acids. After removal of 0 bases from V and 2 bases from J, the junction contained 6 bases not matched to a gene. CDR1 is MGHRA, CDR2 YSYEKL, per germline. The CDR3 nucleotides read TGCGCCAGCAGCCAAGATCTTTTCGGGGGGGCCTACAATGAGCAGTTCTTC. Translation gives CASSQDLFGGAYNEQFF.

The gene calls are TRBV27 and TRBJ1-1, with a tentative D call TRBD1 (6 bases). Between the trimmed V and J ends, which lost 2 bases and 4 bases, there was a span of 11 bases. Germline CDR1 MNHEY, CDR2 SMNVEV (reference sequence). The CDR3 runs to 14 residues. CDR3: CASSLRGITTEAFF. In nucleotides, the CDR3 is TGTGCCAGCAGTTTAAGGGGGATCACCACTGAAGCTTTCTTT.

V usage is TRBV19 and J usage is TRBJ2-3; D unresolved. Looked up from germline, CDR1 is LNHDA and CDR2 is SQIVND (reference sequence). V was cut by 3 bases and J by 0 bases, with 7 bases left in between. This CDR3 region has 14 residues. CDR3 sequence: CASSIFTSTDTQYF. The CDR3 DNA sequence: TGTGCCAGTAGTATTTTTACTAGCACAGATACGCAGTATTTT. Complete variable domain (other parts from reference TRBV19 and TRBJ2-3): DGGITQSPKYLFRKEGQNVTLSCEQNLNHDAMYWYRQDPGQGLRLIYYSQIVNDFQKGDIAEGYSVSREKKESFPLTVTSAQKNPTAFYLCASSIFTSTDTQYFGPGTRLTVL.

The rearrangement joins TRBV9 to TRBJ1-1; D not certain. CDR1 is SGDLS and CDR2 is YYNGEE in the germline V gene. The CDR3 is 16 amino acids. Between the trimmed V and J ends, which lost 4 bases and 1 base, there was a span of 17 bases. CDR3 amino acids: CASSPKVRVTNTEAFF. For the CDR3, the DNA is TGTGCCAGCAGCCCCAAAGTGCGGGTAACGAACACTGAAGCTTTCTTT.

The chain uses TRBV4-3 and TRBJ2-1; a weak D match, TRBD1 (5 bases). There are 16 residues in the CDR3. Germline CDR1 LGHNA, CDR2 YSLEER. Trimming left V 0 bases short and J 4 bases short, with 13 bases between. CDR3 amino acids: CASSQDRADSYNEQFF. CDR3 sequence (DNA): TGCGCCAGCAGCCAAGATCGGGCCGACAGTTACAATGAGCAGTTCTTC.

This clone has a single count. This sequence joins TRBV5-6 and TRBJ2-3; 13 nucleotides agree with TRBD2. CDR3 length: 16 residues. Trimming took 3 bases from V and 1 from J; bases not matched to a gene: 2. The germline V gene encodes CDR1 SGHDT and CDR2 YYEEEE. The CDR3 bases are TGTGCCAGCAGCTCAGGACTAGCGGGGGGCACAGATACGCAGTATTTT. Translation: CASSSGLAGGTDTQYF.

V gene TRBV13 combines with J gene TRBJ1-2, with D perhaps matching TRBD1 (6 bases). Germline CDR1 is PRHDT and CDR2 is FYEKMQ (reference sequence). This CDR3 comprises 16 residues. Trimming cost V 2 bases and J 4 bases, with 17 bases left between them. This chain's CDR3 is CASSLNPYGQIYGYTF. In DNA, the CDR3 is TGTGCCAGCAGCTTAAACCCCTACGGACAGATCTATGGCTACACCTTC.

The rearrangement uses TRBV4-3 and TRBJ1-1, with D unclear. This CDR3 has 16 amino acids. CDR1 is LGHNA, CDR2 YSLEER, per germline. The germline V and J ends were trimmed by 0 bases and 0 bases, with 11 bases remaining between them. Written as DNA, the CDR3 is TGCGCCAGCAGCCAAGACGAGGAATTCATGAACACTGAAGCTTTCTTT. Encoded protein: CASSQDEEFMNTEAFF.

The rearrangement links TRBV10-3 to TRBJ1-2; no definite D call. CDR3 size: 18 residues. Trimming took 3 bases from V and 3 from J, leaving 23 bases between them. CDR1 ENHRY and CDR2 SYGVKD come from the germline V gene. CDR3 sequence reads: CAISEIKSSEKTHYGYTF. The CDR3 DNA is TGTGCCATCAGTGAAATTAAGTCGTCGGAGAAAACTCACTATGGCTACACCTTC.

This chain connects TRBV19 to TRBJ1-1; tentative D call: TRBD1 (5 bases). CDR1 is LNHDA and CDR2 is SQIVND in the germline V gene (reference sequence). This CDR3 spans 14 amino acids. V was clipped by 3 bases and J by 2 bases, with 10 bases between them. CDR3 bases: TGTGCCAGTAGTATTGGGGCCTTCAACACTGAAGCTTTCTTT. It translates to CASSIGAFNTEAFF. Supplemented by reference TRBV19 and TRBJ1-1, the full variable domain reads DGGITQSPKYLFRKEGQNVTLSCEQNLNHDAMYWYRQDPGQGLRLIYYSQIVNDFQKGDIAEGYSVSREKKESFPLTVTSAQKNPTAFYLCASSIGAFNTEAFFGQGTRLTVV.

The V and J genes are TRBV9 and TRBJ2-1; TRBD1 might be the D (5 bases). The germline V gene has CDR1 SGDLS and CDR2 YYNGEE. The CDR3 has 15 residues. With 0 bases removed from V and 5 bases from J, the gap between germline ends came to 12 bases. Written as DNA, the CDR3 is TGTGCCAGCAGCGTAGCGGCTAGGGGAAACAATGAGCAGTTCTTC. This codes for CASSVAARGNNEQFF.

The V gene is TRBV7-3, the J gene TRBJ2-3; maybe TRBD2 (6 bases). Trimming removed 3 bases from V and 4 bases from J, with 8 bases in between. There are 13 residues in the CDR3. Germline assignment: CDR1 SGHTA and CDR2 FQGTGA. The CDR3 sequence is CASSLTSPDTQYF. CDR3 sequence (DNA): TGTGCCAGCAGCTTGACTAGTCCAGATACGCAGTATTTT.

The CDR3 bases are TGCGCCAGCAGCGTAGGGTGGGCCGATACGCAGTATTTT. Protein sequence: CASSVGWADTQYF. V is TRBV5-1 and J is TRBJ2-3; D unclear. The V gene's germline CDR1 is SGHRS and CDR2 YFSETQ. This CDR3 is built from 13 residues. V lost 4 bases to trimming and J lost 6 bases, with 12 bases between them.

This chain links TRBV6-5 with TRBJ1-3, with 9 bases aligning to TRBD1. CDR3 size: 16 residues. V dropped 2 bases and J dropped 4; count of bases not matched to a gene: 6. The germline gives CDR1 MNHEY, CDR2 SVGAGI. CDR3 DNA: TGTGCCAGCAGTTACCTGGGACAGGGAGAAGGAAACACCATATATTTT. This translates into CASSYLGQGEGNTIYF.

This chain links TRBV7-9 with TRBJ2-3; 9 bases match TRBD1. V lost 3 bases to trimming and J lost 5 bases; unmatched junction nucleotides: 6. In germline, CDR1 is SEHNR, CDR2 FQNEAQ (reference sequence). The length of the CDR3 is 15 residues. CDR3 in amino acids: CASSFWTGDGDTQYF. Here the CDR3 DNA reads TGTGCCAGCAGCTTCTGGACAGGGGATGGAGATACGCAGTATTTT. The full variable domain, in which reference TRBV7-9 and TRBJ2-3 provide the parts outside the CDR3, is DTGVSQNPRHKITKRGQNVTFRCDPISEHNRLYWYRQTLGQGPEFLTYFQNEAQLEKSRLLSDRFSAERPKGSFSTLEIQRTEQGDSAMYLCASSFWTGDGDTQYFGPGTRLTVL.

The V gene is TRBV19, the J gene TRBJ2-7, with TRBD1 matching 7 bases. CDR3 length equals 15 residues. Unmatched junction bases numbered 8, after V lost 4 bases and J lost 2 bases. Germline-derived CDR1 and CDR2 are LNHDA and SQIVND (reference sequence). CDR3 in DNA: TGTGCCAGTAGTAGCTCGGCCGGGACAGCCTACGAGCAGTACGTC. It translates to CASSSSAGTAYEQYV.

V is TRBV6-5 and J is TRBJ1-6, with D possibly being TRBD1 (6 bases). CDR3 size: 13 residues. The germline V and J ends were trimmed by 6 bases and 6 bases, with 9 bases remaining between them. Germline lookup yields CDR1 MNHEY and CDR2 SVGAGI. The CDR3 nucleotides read TGTGCCAGCAGAACAGGGCTTAATTCACCCCTCCACTTT. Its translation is CASRTGLNSPLHF.

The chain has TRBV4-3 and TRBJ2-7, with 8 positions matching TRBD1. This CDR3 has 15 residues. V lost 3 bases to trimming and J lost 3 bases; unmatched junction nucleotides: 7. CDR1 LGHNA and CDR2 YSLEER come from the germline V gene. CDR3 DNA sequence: TGCGCCAGCAGCCAGGCTCTTGGACAGGGCTACGAGCAGTACGTC. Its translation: CASSQALGQGYEQYV.